These 25 T cell receptor beta chains share one sample of origin, sequenced in a study of control samples from healthy donors and cancer patients. Sequencing was performed with immunoSEQ multiplex PCR; in TCRdb, only in-frame clones are kept and a portion is missing. The sample holds about 34,000 clones, 86% seen once. Sequencing used PBMCs. These receptors all come from a woman aged 35 to 49 with lung cancer.

V usage is TRBV7-9 and J usage is TRBJ2-1; 8 bases are shared with TRBD2. This CDR3 contains 15 residues. CDR1 SEHNR and CDR2 FQNEAQ come from the germline V gene (reference sequence). J lost 2 bases, V lost 6 bases, and 6 bases had no gene match. The CDR3 DNA sequence: TGTGCCAGCAGACCGCCGGGGGGGACCTACAATGAGCAGTTCTTC. This encodes CASRPPGGTYNEQFF.

The chain uses TRBV3-1 (or the pseudogene TRBV3-2) and TRBJ2-7; the match to TRBD2 covers 13 bases. The CDR3 runs to 17 residues. V was clipped by 4 bases and J by 0 bases; unmatched bases: 6. Germline values: CDR1 LGHDT, CDR2 YNNKEL (reference sequence). In DNA form, the CDR3 reads TGTGCCAGCAGCCCGAAGGGACTAGCGGGACCCTCCTACGAGCAGTACTTC. Amino acid sequence: CASSPKGLAGPSYEQYF.

The J gene is TRBJ2-3, the V gene TRBV5-1, with a possible D match to TRBD2 (6 bases). Germline CDR1 is SGHRS and CDR2 is YFSETQ. The V end lost 1 base, the J end lost 2 bases, and 14 bases lay between the germline ends. The CDR3 is 16 amino acids. CDR3: CASSLPSGGYTDTQYF. The CDR3 bases are TGCGCCAGCAGCTTGCCCTCCGGGGGTTACACAGATACGCAGTATTTT.

V and J are TRBV6-5 and TRBJ2-1, with unresolved D. The V end was cut by 0 bases, the J end by 6 bases, with 9 bases between. CDR1 and CDR2 from the germline V gene are MNHEY and SVGAGI. The CDR3 is made up of 14 amino acids. In nucleotides, the CDR3 is TGTGCCAGCAGTTACTCGGGCGTTGGCAATGAGCAGTTCTTC. Its translation: CASSYSGVGNEQFF.

The rearrangement links TRBV7-6 to TRBJ1-2; TRBD1 agrees at 9 bases. This CDR3 is 16 amino acids long. With 5 bases clipped from V and 6 bases from J, the junction kept 13 bases outside the gene matches. In germline, CDR1 is SGHVS, CDR2 FNYEAQ. CDR3: CASSPLETGGFDGYTF. DNA of the CDR3: TGTGCCAGCAGCCCCTTGGAGACAGGGGGATTCGATGGCTACACCTTC. The variable domain in full, with the rest retrieved from reference TRBV7-6 and TRBJ1-2, is GAGVSQSPRYKVTKRGQDVALRCDPISGHVSLYWYRQALGQGPEFLTYFNYEAQQDKSGLPNDRFSAERPEGSISTLTIQRTEQRDSAMYRCASSPLETGGFDGYTFGSGTRLTVV.

This clone is a singleton in its sample. This chain joins TRBV6-2 or TRBV6-3 and TRBJ2-7, with D possibly TRBD2 on 5 matching bases. There are 12 residues in the CDR3. V was trimmed by 2 bases and J by 4 bases, leaving 6 bases between them. From germline, CDR1 is MNHEY and CDR2 SVGEGT. The DNA of the CDR3 is TGTGCCAGCAGTTACGCGGGTTACGAGCAGTACTTC. Translating gives CASSYAGYEQYF.

V usage is TRBV20-1 and J usage is TRBJ1-5; D is ambiguous. The CDR3 has 14 residues. Looked up from germline, CDR1 is DFQATT and CDR2 is SNEGSKA (reference sequence). V was shortened by 3 bases and J by 5 bases, with 14 bases between the two germline ends. The CDR3 spells CSASGEGFDQPQHF. The CDR3 DNA reads as TGCAGTGCTAGTGGTGAGGGTTTCGATCAGCCCCAGCATTTT.

CDR3 DNA: TGTGCCAGCAGCACTCGGACAGTATCCTACGAGCAGTACTTC. As protein: CASSTRTVSYEQYF. The gene calls are TRBV7-3 and TRBJ2-7, with TRBD1 as a possible D gene (6 bases). V was cut by 5 bases and J by 1 base, with 12 bases left in between. The germline gives CDR1 SGHTA, CDR2 FQGTGA. This CDR3 has 14 residues.

The chain uses TRBV3-1 (or the pseudogene TRBV3-2) and TRBJ1-2, with D uncertain. Looked up from germline, CDR1 is LGHDT and CDR2 is YNNKEL (reference sequence). This CDR3 spans 13 amino acids. Trimming took 3 bases from V and 7 from J, leaving 12 bases between them. CDR3 region: CASSQRRGGGYTF. In nucleotides, the CDR3 is TGTGCCAGCAGCCAGAGGCGGGGAGGTGGCTACACCTTC.

V and J are TRBV28 and TRBJ2-1; no firm D call. Germline CDR1 and CDR2: MDHEN and SYDVKM. CDR3 length: 12 amino acids. The germline V and J ends were trimmed by 6 bases and 5 bases, with 8 bases remaining between them. The CDR3 DNA sequence: TGTGCCAGCAGCTCCCTAGACAATGAGCAGTTCTTC. Translation: CASSSLDNEQFF. Based on the CDR3 plus reference TRBV28 and TRBJ2-1, the full variable domain is DVKVTQSSRYLVKRTGEKVFLECVQDMDHENMFWYRQDPGLGLRLIYFSYDVKMKEKGDIPEGYSVSREKKERFSLILESASTNQTSMYLCASSSLDNEQFFGPGTRLTVL.

This chain links TRBV2 with TRBJ2-5, with 11 bases identical to TRBD1. This CDR3 region has 15 residues. Germline CDR1 reads SNHLY; CDR2 reads FYNNEI. V was pared by 4 bases and J by 5 bases, with 6 bases of the junction left unmatched. CDR3 DNA sequence: TGTGCCAGCAGTGTTAGGACAGGGGGCCTGGAGACCCAGTACTTC. This gives the protein CASSVRTGGLETQYF.

This CDR3 reads CASSPSGQDYGYTF. The CDR3, as DNA: TGTGCCAGCTCACCCTCGGGACAGGACTATGGCTACACCTTC. This sequence joins TRBV18 and TRBJ1-2, with 8 bases aligning to TRBD1. This CDR3 spans 14 amino acids. Losses at the gene ends were 3 bases for V and 3 bases for J; bases not matched to a gene: 3. Germline CDR1 reads KGHSH; CDR2 reads LQKENI.

This chain uses TRBV5-1 with TRBJ2-7; a possible D gene is TRBD1 (5 bases). The CDR3 runs 14 residues. Trimming left V 0 bases short and J 1 base short, with 8 bases between. Germline CDR1 SGHRS, CDR2 YFSETQ. The CDR3: CASSLGSGSYEQYF. In DNA form, the CDR3 reads TGCGCCAGCAGCTTGGGGTCAGGGTCCTACGAGCAGTACTTC.

V and J are TRBV28 and TRBJ2-2, with D perhaps matching TRBD1 (6 bases). V dropped 5 bases and J dropped 7 bases, with 14 bases sitting between them. The CDR3 has 14 residues. Germline loops: CDR1 MDHEN, CDR2 SYDVKM. The CDR3, as DNA: TGTGCCAGCAGTCGACCCTCCAGGGGCGGGGAGCTGTTTTTT. Amino acid sequence: CASSRPSRGGELFF.

V is TRBV5-1 and J is TRBJ1-1; TRBD1 matches 7 bases. The germline V gene has CDR1 SGHRS and CDR2 YFSETQ. The CDR3 is 14 residues long. V was pared by 4 bases and J by 5 bases, with 8 bases of the junction left unmatched. The CDR3 coding sequence is TGCGCCAGCAGCAGGGAGGGGGCTGGGACTGAAGCTTTCTTT. Its translation is CASSREGAGTEAFF.

V usage is TRBV19 and J usage is TRBJ1-3; D unclear. V shed 9 bases and J shed 3 bases, with 18 bases lying between them. The germline V gene encodes CDR1 LNHDA and CDR2 SQIVND (reference sequence). The CDR3 length is 15 residues. CDR3: CASRFPGMGGNTIYF. The CDR3 coding sequence is TGTGCCAGCCGGTTCCCAGGAATGGGTGGAAACACCATATATTTT.

V gene TRBV6-5 combines with J gene TRBJ2-5; D not certain. This CDR3 region has 13 residues. V lost 6 bases and J 3 bases, leaving 11 bases between the germline ends. The germline V gene encodes CDR1 MNHEY and CDR2 SVGAGI. For the CDR3, the DNA is TGTGCCAGCAGACCGGAATGGAAAGAGACCCAGTACTTC. Amino acid sequence: CASRPEWKETQYF.

CDR3 nucleotides: TGTGCCTGGAGTACCGGGGGATCGAACAGGTGGGGCTACACCTTC. Amino acids: CAWSTGGSNRWGYTF. V usage is TRBV30 and J usage is TRBJ1-2; D might be TRBD1 (5 bases). The CDR3 length is 15 residues. Looked up from germline, CDR1 is GTSNPN and CDR2 is SVGIG (reference sequence). Trimming cost V 2 bases and J 8 bases, with 21 bases left between them.

This clone was counted once. The chain links TRBV7-2 to TRBJ2-5; D is uncertain. The CDR3 spans 14 residues. Germline CDR1 and CDR2: SGHTA and FQGNSA. The V and J ends lost 5 bases and 5 bases respectively, with 15 bases between them. CDR3 bases: TGTGCCAGCAGCCCCCGTCTGGATGGGGAGACCCAGTACTTC. Protein product: CASSPRLDGETQYF.

Regarding this clone: At one of its ends the junction is not consistent with the germline gene, which may arise from a read error. The chain is built from TRBV6-5 and TRBJ1-1; D ambiguous. The germline gives CDR1 MNHEY, CDR2 SVGAGI. The length of the CDR3 is 14 residues. In DNA, the CDR3 is TGTGCCAGCACCTACACGGAGGTAGACACTGAAGCTTCCTTT. Protein sequence: CASTYTEVDTEASF.

The chain carries TRBV11-2 and TRBJ2-7, with 10 bases lining up with TRBD1. The germline V gene has CDR1 SGHAT and CDR2 FQNNGV. Trimming took 5 bases from V and 5 from J; bases not matched to a gene: 6. The CDR3 has 14 residues. The CDR3 reads CASSRTGTGDEQYF. CDR3 DNA sequence: TGTGCCAGCAGCCGGACCGGGACAGGGGACGAGCAGTACTTC.

The V call is TRBV15, the J call TRBJ1-5, with D tentatively TRBD1 (6 bases). This CDR3 is built from 15 residues. V was shortened by 0 bases and J by 4 bases, with 10 bases between the two germline ends. Germline V CDR1 and CDR2: LNHNV, YYDKDF (reference sequence). The CDR3: CATSRDFGQNQPQHF. The CDR3, as DNA: TGTGCCACCAGCAGAGATTTCGGACAGAATCAGCCCCAGCATTTT.

This sequence joins TRBV4-1 and TRBJ1-1; TRBD1 might be the D (6 bases). The CDR3 consists of 18 residues. Germline V gives CDR1 MGHRA, CDR2 YSYEKL. With 0 bases removed from V and 5 bases from J, the gap between germline ends came to 22 bases. The CDR3 region has the DNA TGCGCCAGCAGCCAAGACGGACGCACCTCCAACAGGGAAACTGAAGCTTTCTTT. The encoded protein is CASSQDGRTSNRETEAFF.

The chain has TRBV3-1 (or the pseudogene TRBV3-2) and TRBJ1-1, with no clear D. The CDR3 consists of 12 residues. Germline V gives CDR1 LGHDT, CDR2 YNNKEL (reference sequence). V was cut by 4 bases and J by 5 bases, with 8 bases left in between. CDR3: CASSRWETEAFF. Here the CDR3 DNA reads TGTGCCAGCAGCCGCTGGGAGACTGAAGCTTTCTTT.

The rearrangement joins TRBV5-6 to TRBJ1-3; D gene unclear. V lost 0 bases and J 0 bases, leaving 7 bases between the germline ends. CDR3 size: 15 residues. Germline V gives CDR1 SGHDT, CDR2 YYEEEE. CDR3 DNA: TGTGCCAGCAGCTTGGAATGGATCTCTGGAAACACCATATATTTT. Translating gives CASSLEWISGNTIYF.